This T cell receptor (beta chain) was sequenced in a study of OX40 agonist ivuxolimab in advanced cancers. As for the study in general: The study gave patients intravenous ivuxolimab at 0.01 to 10 mg/kg every 2 weeks.

Generated by immunoSEQ multiplex PCR, the TCRdb table keeps only in-frame clones and is missing some. This sample has approximately 79,000 clones, with approximately 86% found just once. Trimming pared 6 bases from V and 0 bases from J, leaving 9 bases between. The CDR3 loop spans 14 amino acids. CDR1 KGHSH and CDR2 LQKENI come from the germline V gene. The genes are TRBV18 and TRBJ1-3, with a tentative D call TRBD1 (5 bases). This sequence originates from an adult with an advanced solid tumor such as melanoma, head and neck, liver or kidney cancer. The sample here was CD4+ or CD8+ T cells sorted from blood, taken in a trial of the OX40 agonist ivuxolimab. CDR3 residues: CASSQGGSGNTIYF. The CDR3, as DNA: TGTGCCAGCTCGCAGGGAGGCTCTGGAAACACCATATATTTT.